Only a few counts were recorded for the clone carrying this T cell receptor (beta chain). Primers for the PCR totalled 60 Vbeta and 13 Jbeta. TCRdb's copy holds only in-frame clones and misses some; the assay was immunoSEQ multiplex PCR. This table has approximately 170,000 clones, 65% to 80% appearing once. These data belong to a study of cytomegalovirus exposure and HLA in healthy donors. With 8 bases clipped from V and 5 bases from J, the junction kept 5 bases outside the gene matches. In germline, CDR1 is SNHLY, CDR2 FYNNEI. The CDR3 runs to 12 residues. Sequencing used PBMCs. This rearrangement joins TRBV2 to TRBJ1-2, with TRBD1 matching over 7 bases. The sequence derives from a man aged 18 to 35 in good health and CMV-seropositive. This CDR3 reads CASSDRSYGYTF. The CDR3 region has the DNA TGTGCCAGCTCGGACAGGAGTTATGGCTACACCTTC.